The 11 T cell receptor beta chains below come from one sample, sequenced in a study of T cells in Graves' hyperthyroidism and ophthalmopathy. The source material, RNA transcripts, was used to amplify TCR beta CDR3 regions. The study used the HTBI primer set for a first-round RT-PCR of the TCR CDR3. TCRdb fed the multiplex PCR reads into MiXCR, producing one record per CDR3 protein. Altogether about 580,000 distinct CDR3 sequences are present, approximately 15% being singletons, with the ten largest covering around 5.4%. Sequencing was performed on blood. These receptors originate from a woman aged 25 to 45 with Graves' hyperthyroidism that later progressed to Graves' ophthalmopathy.

Ten or more counts support this clonotype. This chain connects TRBV6-1 to TRBJ1-4; 7 nucleotides line up with TRBD1. Germline assignment: CDR1 MNHNS and CDR2 SASEGT. V was clipped by 5 bases and J by 1 base; unmatched bases: 7. The length of the CDR3 is 16 residues. The CDR3 DNA reads as TGTGCCAGCAGTCGACAGGGTTTCGAAACTAATGAAAAACTGTTTTTT. Encoded protein: CASSRQGFETNEKLFF.

This clonotype was found many times. The chain couples TRBV2 to TRBJ2-6; D is undetermined. The ends were cut back, 2 bases at V and 0 bases at J, with 5 bases in the middle. CDR3 length: 15 amino acids. The germline CDR1 and CDR2 sequences are SNHLY and FYNNEI. The CDR3 reads CASSEYVSGANVLTF. Written as DNA, the CDR3 is TGTGCCAGCAGTGAATATGTCTCTGGGGCCAACGTCCTGACTTTC.

This clonotype was detected ten times or more. V gene TRBV28 combines with J gene TRBJ2-2, with 8 bases aligning to TRBD1. V dropped 6 bases and J dropped 7; count of bases not matched to a gene: 13. The CDR3 has 16 amino acids. Per germline, CDR1 MDHEN and CDR2 SYDVKM. CDR3 amino acids: CASSQYDRGGHGELFF. Here the CDR3 DNA reads TGTGCCAGCAGCCAATACGACAGGGGCGGGCACGGGGAGCTGTTTTTT.

At least ten counts were recorded for this clonotype. This chain joins TRBV20-1 and TRBJ2-1; 7 bases are shared with TRBD2. CDR1 is DFQATT and CDR2 is SNEGSKA in the germline V gene (reference sequence). The CDR3 totals 14 residues. The CDR3 is CTTGGTNSYNEQFF. The CDR3, as DNA: TGCACAACCGGAGGGACTAACTCCTACAATGAGCAGTTCTTC.

The sample holds many counts of this clonotype. The chain is built from TRBV29-1 and TRBJ1-5, with no clear D. Germline CDR1 SQVTM, CDR2 ANQGSEA. V dropped 4 bases and J dropped 1 base, with 8 bases sitting between them. The CDR3 consists of 13 residues. The CDR3 here is CSVVSSSNQPQHF. The CDR3 nucleotides read TGCAGCGTTGTTTCCTCCAGCAATCAGCCCCAGCATTTT.

J is TRBJ1-2 and V is TRBV30; D is perhaps TRBD1 (6 bases). This CDR3 comprises 14 residues. The germline V gene encodes CDR1 GTSNPN and CDR2 SVGIG (reference sequence). V was trimmed by 2 bases and J by 3 bases, leaving 13 bases between them. CDR3 coding DNA: TGTGCCTGGAGTATCTACAGGGTCGACTATGGCTACACCTTC. Its protein is CAWSIYRVDYGYTF.

Concerning this clonotype: This clone may be a read error of a much larger clone one base away. The chain is built from TRBV20-1 and TRBJ1-4, with TRBD1 as a possible D gene (6 bases). The CDR3 consists of 14 residues. Looked up from germline, CDR1 is DFQATT and CDR2 is SNEGSKA (reference sequence). The CDR3 protein is CSASGRDTDEKLLF. Written as DNA, the CDR3 is TGCAGTGCTAGTGGTAGGGACACCGATGAAAAACTGCTTTTT.

Concerning this clonotype: It may be a read error: a sequence one base away is much more abundant. The rearrangement uses TRBV27 and TRBJ2-3, with 12 nucleotides matching TRBD2. With 4 bases clipped from V and 3 bases from J, the junction kept 11 bases outside the gene matches. Germline V gene lookup returns CDR1 MNHEY and CDR2 SMNVEV (reference sequence). This CDR3 has 18 residues. The CDR3 protein is CASSYMTSGRMSTDTQYF. The CDR3 nucleotides are TGTGCCAGCAGTTACATGACTAGCGGGAGAATGTCAACAGATACGCAGTATTTT.

The gene calls are TRBV25-1 and TRBJ2-1; 8 nucleotides align to TRBD1. Per germline, CDR1 MGHDK and CDR2 SYGVNS. V was pared by 7 bases and J by 8 bases, with 7 bases of the junction left unmatched. CDR3 length equals 13 residues. CDR3 in amino acids: CASIHRGNDEQFF. CDR3 bases: TGTGCCAGCATACACAGGGGGAACGATGAGCAGTTCTTC.

In its sample, this clonotype was seen many times. The J gene is TRBJ1-1, the V gene TRBV27; 7 nucleotides align to TRBD1. With 0 bases clipped from V and 0 bases from J, the junction kept 13 bases outside the gene matches. Germline assignment: CDR1 MNHEY and CDR2 SMNVEV (reference sequence). The CDR3 has 19 residues. The CDR3 DNA follows: TGTGCCAGCAGTTTATCCCGAAATATTAACAGGGGATTGAACACTGAAGCTTTCTTT. This codes for CASSLSRNINRGLNTEAFF.

The rearrangement joins TRBV9 to TRBJ2-1, with 8 bases aligning to TRBD2. Germline V gene lookup returns CDR1 SGDLS and CDR2 YYNGEE. V lost 0 bases and J lost 9; bases outside the gene matches: 8. There are 15 residues in the CDR3. CDR3 sequence: CASSVGGLGGGEQFF. CDR3 DNA: TGTGCCAGCAGCGTAGGGGGACTAGGGGGGGGTGAGCAGTTCTTC.